Sequencing of this T cell receptor (beta chain) was carried out in a study of CD8 T cells in ankylosing spondylitis. Libraries of TCR beta came from quantitative 5'-RACE with molecular barcodes. TCRdb recomputed calls from the 5' RACE reads with MiXCR, one row per CDR3 protein. The data show about 250,000 distinct CDR3 sequences, approximately 8% seen once. Germline CDR1 SGHTA, CDR2 FQGTGA. CDR3 length: 16 residues. V lost 2 bases to trimming and J lost 3 bases, with 16 bases between them. With respect to this clonotype: Its matching antigen is unknown.

General study results and limits: For ankylosing spondylitis blood, a TCR beta motif of fewer than 10 highly homologous variants appeared characteristic.

The origin of this receptor is a female donor with ankylosing spondylitis or in good health (not recorded which). The J gene is TRBJ1-1, the V gene TRBV7-3, with D perhaps matching TRBD1 (6 bases). The source material was blood, either unsorted or a sorted T cell fraction (not recorded which). CDR3 sequence (DNA): TGTGCCAGCAGCTTAGAGGGGGGGGGGCTTTACACTGAAGCTTTCTTT. Its protein is CASSLEGGGLYTEAFF.